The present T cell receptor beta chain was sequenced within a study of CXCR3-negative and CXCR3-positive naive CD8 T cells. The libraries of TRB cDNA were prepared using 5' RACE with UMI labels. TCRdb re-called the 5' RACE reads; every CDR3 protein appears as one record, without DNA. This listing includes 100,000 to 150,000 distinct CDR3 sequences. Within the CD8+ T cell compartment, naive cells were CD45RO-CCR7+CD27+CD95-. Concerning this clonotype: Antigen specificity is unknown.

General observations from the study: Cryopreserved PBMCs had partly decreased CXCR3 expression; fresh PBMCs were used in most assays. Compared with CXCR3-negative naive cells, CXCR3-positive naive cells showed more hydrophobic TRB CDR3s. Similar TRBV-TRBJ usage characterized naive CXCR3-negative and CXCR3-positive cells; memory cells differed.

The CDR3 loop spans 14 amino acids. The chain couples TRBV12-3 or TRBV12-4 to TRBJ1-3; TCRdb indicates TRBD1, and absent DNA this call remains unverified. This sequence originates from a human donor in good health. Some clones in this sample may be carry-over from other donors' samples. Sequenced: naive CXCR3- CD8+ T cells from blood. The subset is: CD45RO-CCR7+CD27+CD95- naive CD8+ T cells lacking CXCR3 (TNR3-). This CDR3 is CASSWADRGNTIYF.